This paragraph covers one T cell receptor beta chain sequence. Its antigen is not known. From germline, CDR1 is MNHEY and CDR2 SVGAGI. CDR3 length: 15 amino acids. The trim removed 5 bases at V and 5 bases at J, leaving 11 bases unmatched. This entry belongs to a study of shared clonotypes between healthy human individuals. Across the whole study: The donors, two women and a few men, were aged 18 to 49.

The study's findings and limits: In the sorted subsets, rarefaction showed sequencing was incomplete despite large depth.

Assay: immunoSEQ multiplex PCR; the TCRdb copy retains only in-frame clones and omits some. Among over 1.5 million clones listed, 95% to 99% were seen once. The V and J genes are TRBV6-5 and TRBJ2-5; 7 positions match TRBD1. Sample: naive CD4+ T cells sorted from blood. Stated subset: CD45RA+ positively selected. The sequence came from a man younger than 45 in good health. This chain's CDR3 is CASSRGQVEVETQYF. The CDR3 coding sequence is TGTGCCAGCAGTCGCGGACAGGTCGAGGTGGAGACCCAGTACTTC.